The clone carrying this T cell receptor beta chain was detected only once. PCR was performed using 60 Vbeta and 13 Jbeta primers. The assay was immunoSEQ multiplex PCR, and TCRdb's table has in-frame clones only and misses some. The sample lists 250,000 or so clones, nearly 95% seen once, with 1.5% to 2% in the top ten. This entry comes from a study of cytomegalovirus exposure and HLA in healthy donors. Study background: Earlier results showed 90 million to 130 million unique TCR beta sequences derived from about 179 million T cells.

This CDR3 region has 17 residues. V shed 0 bases and J shed 5 bases, with 16 bases lying between them. The germline CDR1 and CDR2 sequences are LNHNV and YYDKDF (reference sequence). This TCR came from a girl aged 2 to 9 in good health and CMV-seronegative. Sequencing was carried out using PBMCs. This chain joins TRBV15 and TRBJ1-4; D possibly corresponds to TRBD1 (5 bases). CDR3 bases: TGTGCCACCAGCAGAGATGAGGCGGCGGGGGTCAATGAAAAACTGTTTTTT. It is translated as CATSRDEAAGVNEKLFF.